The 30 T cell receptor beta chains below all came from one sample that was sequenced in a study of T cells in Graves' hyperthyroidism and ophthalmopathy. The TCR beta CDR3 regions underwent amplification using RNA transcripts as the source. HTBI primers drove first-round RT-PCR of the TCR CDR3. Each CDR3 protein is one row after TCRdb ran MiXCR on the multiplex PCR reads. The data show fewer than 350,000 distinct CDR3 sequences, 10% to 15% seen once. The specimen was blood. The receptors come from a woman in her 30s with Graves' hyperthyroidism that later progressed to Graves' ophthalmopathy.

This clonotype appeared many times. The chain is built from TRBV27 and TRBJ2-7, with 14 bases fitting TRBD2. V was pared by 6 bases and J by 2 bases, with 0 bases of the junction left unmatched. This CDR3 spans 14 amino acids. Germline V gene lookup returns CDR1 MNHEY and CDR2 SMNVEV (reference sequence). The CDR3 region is CASRGLAGAYEQYF. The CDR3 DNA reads TGTGCCAGCAGGGGACTAGCGGGAGCCTACGAGCAGTACTTC.

The CDR3 DNA is TGTGCCAGCAGCCCGAGCGGGGGGGCTAGTTCACCCCTCCACTTT. This sequence encodes CASSPSGGASSPLHF. The chain has TRBV3-1 and TRBJ1-6; the D gene is possibly TRBD1 (6 bases). Germline CDR1 is LGHDT and CDR2 is YNNKEL (reference sequence). V lost 4 bases and J 9 bases, leaving 16 bases between the germline ends. CDR3 size: 15 residues.

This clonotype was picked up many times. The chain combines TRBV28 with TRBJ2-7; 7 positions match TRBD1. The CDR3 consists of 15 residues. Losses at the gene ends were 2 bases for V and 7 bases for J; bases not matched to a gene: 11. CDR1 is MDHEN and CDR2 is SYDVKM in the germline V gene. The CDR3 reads CASSLGRTGTHEQYF. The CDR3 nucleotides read TGTGCCAGCAGTTTAGGCAGGACAGGTACTCATGAGCAGTACTTC.

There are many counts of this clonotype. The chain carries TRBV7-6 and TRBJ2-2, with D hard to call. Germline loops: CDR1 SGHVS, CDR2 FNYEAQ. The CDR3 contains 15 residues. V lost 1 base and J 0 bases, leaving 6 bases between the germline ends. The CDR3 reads CASSLDGTNTGELFF. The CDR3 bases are TGTGCCAGCAGCTTAGATGGTACGAACACCGGGGAGCTGTTTTTT.

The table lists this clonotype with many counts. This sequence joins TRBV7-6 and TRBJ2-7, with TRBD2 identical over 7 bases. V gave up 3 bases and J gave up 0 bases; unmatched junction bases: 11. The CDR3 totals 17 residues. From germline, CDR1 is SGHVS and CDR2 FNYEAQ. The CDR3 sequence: CASSFLSRETVSYEQYF. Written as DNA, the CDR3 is TGTGCCAGCAGCTTTTTATCGCGGGAGACCGTCTCCTACGAGCAGTACTTC.

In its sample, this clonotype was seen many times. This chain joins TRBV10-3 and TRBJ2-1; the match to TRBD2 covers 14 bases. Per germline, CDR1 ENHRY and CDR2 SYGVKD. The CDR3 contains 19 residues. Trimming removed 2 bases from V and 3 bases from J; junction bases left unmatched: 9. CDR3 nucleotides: TGTGCCATCAGTGAGCCGCCGGGACTAGCGGGAGCAGGCTACAATGAGCAGTTCTTC. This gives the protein CAISEPPGLAGAGYNEQFF.

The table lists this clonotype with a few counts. CDR3 coding DNA: TGTGCCAGCAGCTTTATCCACACAGATACGCAGTATTTT. The encoded protein is CASSFIHTDTQYF. This chain links TRBV14 with TRBJ2-3; D is unresolved. V shed 5 bases and J shed 2 bases, with 8 bases lying between them. The CDR3 runs to 13 residues. Germline values: CDR1 SGHDN, CDR2 FVKESK.

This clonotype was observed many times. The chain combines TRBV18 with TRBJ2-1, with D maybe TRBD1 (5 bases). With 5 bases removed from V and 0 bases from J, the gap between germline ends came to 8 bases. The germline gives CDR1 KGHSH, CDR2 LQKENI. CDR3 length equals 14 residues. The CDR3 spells CASSFQGSYNEQFF. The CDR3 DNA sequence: TGTGCCAGCTCATTCCAGGGCTCCTACAATGAGCAGTTCTTC. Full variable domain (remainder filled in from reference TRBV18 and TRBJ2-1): NAGVMQNPRHLVRRRGQEARLRCSPMKGHSHVYWYRQLPEEGLKFMVYLQKENIIDESGMPKERFSAEFPKEGPSILRIQQVVRGDSAAYFCASSFQGSYNEQFFGPGTRLTVL.

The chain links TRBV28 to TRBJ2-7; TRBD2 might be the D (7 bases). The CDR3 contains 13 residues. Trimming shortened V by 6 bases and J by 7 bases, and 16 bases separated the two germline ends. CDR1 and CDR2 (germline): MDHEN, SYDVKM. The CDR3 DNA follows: TGTGCCAGCAGAAGATCGGGGGGCTATGAGCAGTACTTC. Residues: CASRRSGGYEQYF.

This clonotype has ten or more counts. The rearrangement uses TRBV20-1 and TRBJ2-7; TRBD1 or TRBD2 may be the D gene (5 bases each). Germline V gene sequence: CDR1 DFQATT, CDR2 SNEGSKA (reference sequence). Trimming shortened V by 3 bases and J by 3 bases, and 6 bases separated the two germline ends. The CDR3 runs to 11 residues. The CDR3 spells CSARGVYEQYF. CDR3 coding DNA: TGCAGTGCTAGGGGGGTCTACGAGCAGTACTTC.

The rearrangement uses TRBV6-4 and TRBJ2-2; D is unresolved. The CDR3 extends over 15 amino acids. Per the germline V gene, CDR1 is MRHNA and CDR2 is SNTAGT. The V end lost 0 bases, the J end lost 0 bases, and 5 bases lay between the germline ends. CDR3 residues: CASSDSPANTGELFF. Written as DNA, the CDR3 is TGTGCCAGCAGTGACTCCCCGGCGAACACCGGGGAGCTGTTTTTT.

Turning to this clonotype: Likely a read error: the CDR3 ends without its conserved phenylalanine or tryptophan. CDR3 bases: TGCAGCGTCTCAGAGTACTACGAGCAGTACCTC. Protein sequence: CSVSEYYEQYL. This chain links TRBV29-1 with TRBJ2-7; D unresolved. The germline V gene has CDR1 SQVTM and CDR2 ANQGSEA. Trimming pared 6 bases from V and 3 bases from J, leaving 9 bases between. The CDR3 has 11 residues.

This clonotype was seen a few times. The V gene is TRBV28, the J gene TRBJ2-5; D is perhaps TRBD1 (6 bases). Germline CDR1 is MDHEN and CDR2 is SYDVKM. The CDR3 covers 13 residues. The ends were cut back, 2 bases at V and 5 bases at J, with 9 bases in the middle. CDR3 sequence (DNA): TGTGCCAGCAGTTTAATGGGGGCCGAGACCCAGTACTTC. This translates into CASSLMGAETQYF.

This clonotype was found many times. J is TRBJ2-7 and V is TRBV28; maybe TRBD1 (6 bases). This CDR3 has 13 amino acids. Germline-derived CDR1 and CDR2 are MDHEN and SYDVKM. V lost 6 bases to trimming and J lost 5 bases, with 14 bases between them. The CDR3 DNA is TGTGCCAGCAGCTCCGGACAGACTGACGAGCAGTACTTC. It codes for CASSSGQTDEQYF.

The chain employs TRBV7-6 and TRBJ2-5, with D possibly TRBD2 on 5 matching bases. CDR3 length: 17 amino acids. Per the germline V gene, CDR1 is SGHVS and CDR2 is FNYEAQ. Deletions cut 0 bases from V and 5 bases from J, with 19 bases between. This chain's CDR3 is CASSLAVEGSAWETQYF. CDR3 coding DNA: TGTGCCAGCAGCTTAGCGGTGGAAGGGAGCGCTTGGGAGACCCAGTACTTC.

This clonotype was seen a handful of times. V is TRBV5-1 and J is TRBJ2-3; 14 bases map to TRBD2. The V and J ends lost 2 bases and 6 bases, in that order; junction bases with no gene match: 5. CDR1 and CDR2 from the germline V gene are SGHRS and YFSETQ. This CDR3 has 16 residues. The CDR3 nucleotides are TGCGCCAGCAGCTTCGGACTAGCGGGAGGAATGGATACGCAGTATTTT. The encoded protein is CASSFGLAGGMDTQYF.

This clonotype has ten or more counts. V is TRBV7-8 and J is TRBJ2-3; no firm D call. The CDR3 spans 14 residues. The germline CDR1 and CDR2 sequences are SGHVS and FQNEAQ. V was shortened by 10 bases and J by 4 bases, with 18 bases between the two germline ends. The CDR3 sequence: CATSPPGWADTQYF. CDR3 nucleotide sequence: TGTGCCACCTCGCCCCCAGGTTGGGCAGATACGCAGTATTTT.

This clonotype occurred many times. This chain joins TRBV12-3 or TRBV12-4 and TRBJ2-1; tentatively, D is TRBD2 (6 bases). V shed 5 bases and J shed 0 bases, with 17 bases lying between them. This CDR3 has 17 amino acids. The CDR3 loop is CASSIHSGLSSYNEQFF. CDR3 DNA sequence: TGTGCCAGCAGTATACATAGCGGTTTGAGCTCCTACAATGAGCAGTTCTTC.

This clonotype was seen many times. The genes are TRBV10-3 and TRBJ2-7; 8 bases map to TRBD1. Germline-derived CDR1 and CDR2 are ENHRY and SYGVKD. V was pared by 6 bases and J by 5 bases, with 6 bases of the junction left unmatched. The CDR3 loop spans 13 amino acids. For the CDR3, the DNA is TGTGCCATCAGCCCACAGGGGGGCAACGAGCAGTACTTC. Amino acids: CAISPQGGNEQYF.

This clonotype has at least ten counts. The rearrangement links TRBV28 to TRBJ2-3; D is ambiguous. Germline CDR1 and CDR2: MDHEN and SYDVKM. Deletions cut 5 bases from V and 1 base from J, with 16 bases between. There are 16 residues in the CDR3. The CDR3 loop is CASSPLGVAGTDTQYF. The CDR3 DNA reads TGTGCCAGCAGTCCCCTTGGGGTTGCCGGCACAGATACGCAGTATTTT.

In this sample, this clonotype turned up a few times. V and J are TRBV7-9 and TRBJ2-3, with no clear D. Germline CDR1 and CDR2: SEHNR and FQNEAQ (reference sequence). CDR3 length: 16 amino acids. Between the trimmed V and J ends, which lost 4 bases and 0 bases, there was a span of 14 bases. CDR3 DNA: TGTGCCAGCAGCTCCATGGATGAGATAAGCACAGATACGCAGTATTTT. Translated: CASSSMDEISTDTQYF.

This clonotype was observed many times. CDR3 residues: CASSNIGRDISYEQYF. CDR3 nucleotide sequence: TGTGCCAGCAGCAATATTGGCCGGGACATCTCTTACGAGCAGTACTTC. The chain uses TRBV7-9 and TRBJ2-7, with TRBD1 as a possible D gene (6 bases). The germline CDR1 and CDR2 sequences are SEHNR and FQNEAQ (reference sequence). V lost 5 bases and J 4 bases, leaving 21 bases between the germline ends. This CDR3 is 16 amino acids long.

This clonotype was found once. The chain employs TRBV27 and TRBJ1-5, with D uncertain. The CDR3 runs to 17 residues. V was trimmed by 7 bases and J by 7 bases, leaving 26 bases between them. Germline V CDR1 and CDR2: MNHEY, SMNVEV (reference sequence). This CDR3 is CASTRRDGVAAGQPQHF. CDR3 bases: TGTGCCAGCACCAGGAGGGATGGTGTTGCAGCGGGACAGCCCCAGCATTTT.

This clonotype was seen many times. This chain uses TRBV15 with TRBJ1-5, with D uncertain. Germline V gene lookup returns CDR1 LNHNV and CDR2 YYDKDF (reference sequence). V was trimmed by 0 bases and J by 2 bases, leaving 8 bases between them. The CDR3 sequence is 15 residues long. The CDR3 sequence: CATSRERGGNQPQHF. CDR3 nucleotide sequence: TGTGCCACCAGCAGAGAACGGGGTGGCAATCAGCCCCAGCATTTT.

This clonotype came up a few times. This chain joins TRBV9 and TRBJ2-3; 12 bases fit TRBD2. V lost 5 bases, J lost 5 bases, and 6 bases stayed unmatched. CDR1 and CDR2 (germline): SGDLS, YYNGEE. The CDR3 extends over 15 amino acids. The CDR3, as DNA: TGTGCCAGCAGTCGGACTAGCGGGAAGATAGATACGCAGTATTTT. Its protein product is CASSRTSGKIDTQYF.

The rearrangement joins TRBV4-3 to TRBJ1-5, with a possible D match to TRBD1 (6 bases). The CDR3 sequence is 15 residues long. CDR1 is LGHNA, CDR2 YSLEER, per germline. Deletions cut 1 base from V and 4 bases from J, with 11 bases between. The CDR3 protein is CASSQVSGENQPQHF. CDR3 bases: TGCGCCAGCAGCCAAGTCTCAGGGGAGAATCAGCCCCAGCATTTT.

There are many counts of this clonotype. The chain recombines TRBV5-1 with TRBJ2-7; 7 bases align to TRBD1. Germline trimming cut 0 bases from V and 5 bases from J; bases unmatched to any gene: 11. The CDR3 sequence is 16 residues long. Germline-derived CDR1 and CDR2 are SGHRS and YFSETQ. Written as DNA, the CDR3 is TGCGCCAGCAGCTTGGCCCATCTGCAGGGGGTGAACGAGCAGTACTTC. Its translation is CASSLAHLQGVNEQYF.

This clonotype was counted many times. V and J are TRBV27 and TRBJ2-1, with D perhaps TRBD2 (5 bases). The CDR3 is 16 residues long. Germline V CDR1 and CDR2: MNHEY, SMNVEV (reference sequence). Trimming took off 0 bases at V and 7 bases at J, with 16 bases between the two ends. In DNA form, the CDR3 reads TGTGCCAGCAGTTTATCCCTGGCGGGCGCTAATAATGAGCAGTTCTTC. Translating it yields CASSLSLAGANNEQFF.

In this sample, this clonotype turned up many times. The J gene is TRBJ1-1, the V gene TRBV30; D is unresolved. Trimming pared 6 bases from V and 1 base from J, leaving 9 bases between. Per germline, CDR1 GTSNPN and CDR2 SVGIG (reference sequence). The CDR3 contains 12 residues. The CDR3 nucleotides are TGTGCCTGTAAGGGAGGGAACACTGAAGCTTTCTTT. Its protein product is CACKGGNTEAFF.

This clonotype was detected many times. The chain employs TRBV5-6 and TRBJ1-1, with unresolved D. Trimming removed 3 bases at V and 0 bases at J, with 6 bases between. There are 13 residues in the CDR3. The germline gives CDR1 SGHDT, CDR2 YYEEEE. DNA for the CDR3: TGTGCCAGCAGCTGGGGTGTGAACACTGAAGCTTTCTTT. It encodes CASSWGVNTEAFF.